This T cell receptor (beta chain) was recovered during a study of blood T cell repertoires in COVID-19 (dated by TCRdb to about 2020). Describing the broader study: Samples covering the acute and convalescent phases of COVID-19 were provided by collaborators in the United States, Italy and Spain. The dataset comprised deeply sampled blood TCRbeta repertoires from subjects exposed to, actively infected with, or recovered from COVID-19. The repertoires were released in a freely available public database meant as a resource for research on the immune response to SARS-CoV-2. Where available, HLA class I and class II types were taken from metadata supplied by the sample provider and were not determined by assay-based typing. The sample metadata nearly always contained a de-identified subject ID, COVID-19 status, age in years and sex. The material from the prospective study consisted of cDNA or gDNA derived from T cells, B-cell-depleted T cells, or PBMCs. The samples were drawn from the first 160 participants of the ongoing ImmuneRACE study and from 1,254 subjects provided by 6 global collaborators.

The immunoSEQ Assay, a bias-controlled multiplex PCR, was used to amplify TCRbeta CDR3 regions from genomic DNA. As for the original processing: Nucleated cell counts per sample were estimated from amplification of reference gene primers within the assay. To quantify the absolute abundance of each unique TCRbeta CDR3 rearrangement, sequence reads were collapsed and filtered. For each sample, productive Simpson clonality was calculated as the square root of Simpson's diversity index across productive rearrangements. In TCRdb, the immuneACCESS table is reduced to in-frame sequences with V and J assigned. These tables do not hold every clone; where another copy was compared, an unresolved V gene accounts for under half, and the others remain unexplained. The V and J calls and the clone size are those of that table, but D and trimming were determined from the DNA. This sample holds hundreds of thousands of clones; roughly 85% were observed only once. The ten largest make up about 5.1% of the sample.

Whole blood was collected in K2EDTA tubes by collaborating institutions according to the institutions' own protocols. Collaborator samples were shipped for TCRbeta analysis as frozen whole blood, isolated PBMCs, or DNA extracted from either sample type. The CDR3 has 15 amino acids, counting the end cysteine and phenylalanine. Only the CDR3 portion is preserved as DNA: 45 bases, with reading frame beginning at the first base. CDR1 and CDR2 were assigned from the germline V gene (reference sequence) as MNHEY and SMNVEV. V and J are trimmed by 4 bases and 0 bases, and the gene matches miss 5 bases of the junction. This clone turned up a few times. What antigen it recognizes has not been identified. Within one base of it there is no much larger clone, and no base qualities were kept. What the research found in general, with its limitations: Clinical and demographic metadata were provided uncurated, with the amount varying by source and participant.

The chain couples TRBV27 to TRBJ1-1; 7 bases in between match TRBD1. The source material was peripheral blood. This clonotype was obtained from a man aged 50 to 60 with active or convalescent COVID-19. The sequenced DNA: TGTGCCAGCAGTTCAGGACAGGCGGTGAACACTGAAGCTTTCTTT. Translated, it reads CASSSGQAVNTEAFF.